The 28 T cell receptor beta chains below all came from one sample that was sequenced in a study of PD-1 blockade in classical Hodgkin lymphoma. Some clones are missing from TCRdb's copy, which holds only in-frame ones; the method was immunoSEQ multiplex PCR. The data show 12,000 or so clones, roughly 84% seen once. Time point specified: cycle 4 day 1 (C4D1), after more than 5 weeks of nivolumab. Each patient relapsed following autologous stem cell transplantation, and prior brentuximab vedotin exposure differed. Magnetic negative selection of thawed PBMCs yielded the CD8+ T cells. The source was CD8+ T cells from blood, collected before the fourth cycle of nivolumab. These receptors all stem from a human donor with classical Hodgkin lymphoma. The donor label of this sample is uncertain.

V usage is TRBV11-2 and J usage is TRBJ2-5, with unresolved D. V lost 3 bases and J lost 0, with 11 bases in between. Germline V lookup: CDR1 SGHAT, CDR2 FQNNGV. The CDR3 totals 15 residues. The CDR3 DNA follows: TGTGCCAGCAGCTTCGGGTCTTGGTACCAAGAGACCCAGTACTTC. This gives the protein CASSFGSWYQETQYF.

In this sample, this clone turned up once. The chain combines TRBV28 with TRBJ2-3; no definite D call. This CDR3 region has 13 residues. V was trimmed by 1 base and J by 2 bases, leaving 4 bases between them. Germline CDR1 and CDR2: MDHEN and SYDVKM. DNA of the CDR3: TGTGCCAGCAGTTTATCCAACACAGATACGCAGTATTTT. Protein: CASSLSNTDTQYF. Variable domain in full (rest from reference TRBV28 and TRBJ2-3): DVKVTQSSRYLVKRTGEKVFLECVQDMDHENMFWYRQDPGLGLRLIYFSYDVKMKEKGDIPEGYSVSREKKERFSLILESASTNQTSMYLCASSLSNTDTQYFGPGTRLTVL.

In this sample, this clone turned up a few times. This chain's CDR3 is CASSPGGYEAFF. DNA of the CDR3: TGTGCCAGTAGTCCAGGGGGCTATGAAGCTTTCTTT. The chain carries TRBV19 and TRBJ1-1, with 8 bases aligning to TRBD1. The CDR3 sequence is 12 residues long. The V gene's germline CDR1 is LNHDA and CDR2 SQIVND (reference sequence). The V and J ends lost 5 bases and 7 bases, in that order; junction bases with no gene match: 3.

The chain joins TRBV27 to TRBJ2-6; D is unclear. CDR3 length: 15 amino acids. V lost 3 bases and J 4 bases, leaving 10 bases between the germline ends. Germline CDR1 MNHEY, CDR2 SMNVEV (reference sequence). The CDR3 nucleotides read TGTGCCAGCAGTTTGATCAGCTCCGGGGCCAACGTCCTGACTTTC. As protein: CASSLISSGANVLTF.

The V and J genes are TRBV14 and TRBJ2-7; no clear D gene. The germline V and J ends were trimmed by 4 bases and 6 bases, with 16 bases remaining between them. Germline V gene lookup returns CDR1 SGHDN and CDR2 FVKESK. The CDR3 is 14 residues long. The CDR3 loop reads CASSLGSLVAEQYF. Here the CDR3 DNA reads TGTGCCAGCAGCCTTGGGTCGCTCGTAGCCGAGCAGTACTTC.

The gene calls are TRBV5-1 and TRBJ2-3, with D perhaps TRBD2 (6 bases). The CDR3 runs 14 residues. Trimming left V 7 bases short and J 2 bases short, with 14 bases between. Germline CDR1 reads SGHRS; CDR2 reads YFSETQ. CDR3 DNA: TGCGCCAGCGGGTCGGGAGATGACACAGATACGCAGTATTTT. It yields the protein CASGSGDDTDTQYF.

This clone showed up just a few times. One end of the junction is discordant with germline, which a read error may explain. This rearrangement joins TRBV7-7 to TRBJ2-7; no clear D gene. Germline assignment: CDR1 SSHAT and CDR2 FNYEAQ (reference sequence). This CDR3 region has 15 residues. The CDR3 here is CASSSVARLEYEQYF. CDR3 bases: TGTGCTAGCAGCTCCGTGGCTAGGCTGGAGTACGAGCAGTACTTC.

This rearrangement joins TRBV29-1 to TRBJ2-1, with TRBD2 matching over 11 bases. Per germline, CDR1 SQVTM and CDR2 ANQGSEA. The CDR3 has 19 residues. Trimming took 2 bases from V and 3 from J; bases not matched to a gene: 15. The CDR3 nucleotides are TGCAGCGTTGAAACCGGGACAGGGTCTACTAGCGGGAGCTACAATGAGCAGTTCTTC. Its translation is CSVETGTGSTSGSYNEQFF.

V is TRBV14 and J is TRBJ1-2; no definite D call. This CDR3 has 12 amino acids. The V gene's germline CDR1 is SGHDN and CDR2 FVKESK. V was pared by 1 base and J by 2 bases, with 2 bases between. As DNA, the CDR3 is TGTGCCAGCAGCCAAGGAAACTATGGCTACACCTTC. This translates into CASSQGNYGYTF.

V and J are TRBV6-1 and TRBJ2-1, with 8 bases matching TRBD2. The CDR3 is 16 residues long. CDR1 is MNHNS and CDR2 is SASEGT in the germline V gene. Germline trimming cut 4 bases from V and 5 bases from J; bases unmatched to any gene: 10. The CDR3 reads CASSATGTRRDNEQFF. The CDR3 bases are TGTGCCAGCAGTGCCACCGGGACTAGAAGGGACAATGAGCAGTTCTTC.

The rearrangement links TRBV4-3 to TRBJ2-2, with D possibly TRBD2 on 5 matching bases. The germline V gene has CDR1 LGHNA and CDR2 YSLEER. The CDR3 consists of 16 residues. Between the trimmed V and J ends, which lost 0 bases and 6 bases, there was a span of 14 bases. The CDR3 here is CASSQDNQRGPGELFF. CDR3 DNA: TGCGCCAGCAGCCAAGATAATCAGCGCGGGCCCGGGGAGCTGTTTTTT.

The chain combines TRBV6-5 with TRBJ2-7, with 12 positions matching TRBD2. This CDR3 is 15 amino acids long. The V gene end was trimmed by 7 bases and the J gene end by 5 bases; junction bases not matched to a gene: 9. Looked up from germline, CDR1 is MNHEY and CDR2 is SVGAGI. The chain's CDR3 is CASIFLTSGRNEQYF. CDR3 bases: TGTGCCAGCATCTTCCTAACTAGCGGGAGGAACGAGCAGTACTTC.

This clone has just one count. This sequence joins TRBV28 and TRBJ2-7; 9 bases are a match to TRBD1. Germline V lookup: CDR1 MDHEN, CDR2 SYDVKM. After removal of 3 bases from V and 2 bases from J, the junction contained 2 bases not matched to a gene. The CDR3 consists of 14 residues. CDR3 loop: CASSFYRGPYEQYF. The CDR3 nucleotides are TGTGCCAGCAGTTTTTACAGGGGGCCCTACGAGCAGTACTTC. Combining the CDR3 with reference TRBV28 and TRBJ2-7 gives the whole variable domain DVKVTQSSRYLVKRTGEKVFLECVQDMDHENMFWYRQDPGLGLRLIYFSYDVKMKEKGDIPEGYSVSREKKERFSLILESASTNQTSMYLCASSFYRGPYEQYFGPGTRLTVT.

The chain recombines TRBV6-5 with TRBJ1-2; D not certain. Germline-derived CDR1 and CDR2 are MNHEY and SVGAGI. Trimming cost V 6 bases and J 4 bases, with 12 bases left between them. The CDR3 consists of 13 residues. CDR3 bases: TGTGCCAGCAGCCTGGCCGGTGGCTATGGCTACACCTTC. As protein: CASSLAGGYGYTF.

CDR3 amino acids: CASGPGQGNGGYTF. The CDR3 DNA reads TGTGCCAGCGGCCCGGGACAGGGAAACGGTGGCTACACCTTC. V gene TRBV28 combines with J gene TRBJ1-2; 9 nucleotides match TRBD1. Trimming removed 8 bases from V and 7 bases from J; junction bases left unmatched: 11. Per germline, CDR1 MDHEN and CDR2 SYDVKM. The CDR3 spans 14 residues.

Only one count was recorded for this clone. The rearrangement links TRBV28 to TRBJ2-2; tentative D call: TRBD1 (5 bases). Per the germline V gene, CDR1 is MDHEN and CDR2 is SYDVKM. V was clipped by 5 bases and J by 0 bases, with 16 bases between them. CDR3 length: 17 amino acids. The DNA for the CDR3 is TGTGCCAGCAGTCCCGGACGGACACTGACGAACACCGGGGAGCTGTTTTTT. Protein: CASSPGRTLTNTGELFF.

This clone was seen more than once but under ten times. The J gene is TRBJ1-2, the V gene TRBV15, with 7 nucleotides matching TRBD1. In germline, CDR1 is LNHNV, CDR2 YYDKDF (reference sequence). The CDR3 length is 15 residues. V shed 3 bases, J shed 2 bases, and the junction held 6 bases outside the gene matches. The CDR3 coding sequence is TGTGCCACCAGCAGGACCGGGACAGCGAACTATGGCTACACCTTC. This gives the protein CATSRTGTANYGYTF.

V gene TRBV5-1 combines with J gene TRBJ2-1; D gene ambiguous. CDR3 length: 12 amino acids. CDR1 and CDR2 (germline): SGHRS, YFSETQ. V lost 0 bases and J lost 9, with 7 bases in between. CDR3 coding DNA: TGCGCCAGCAGCTTGGGCTTCGGTGAGCAGTTCTTC. Its translation: CASSLGFGEQFF.

The chain combines TRBV28 with TRBJ2-2; a weak D match, TRBD1 (5 bases). This CDR3 spans 14 amino acids. Germline loops: CDR1 MDHEN, CDR2 SYDVKM. V gave up 5 bases and J gave up 3 bases, with 10 bases separating them. The CDR3 is CASSPQGYTGELFF. The DNA for the CDR3 is TGTGCCAGCAGTCCCCAGGGATACACCGGGGAGCTGTTTTTT.

CDR3 sequence: CASSLAVGANTEAFF. As DNA, the CDR3 is TGTGCCAGCAGCTTAGCGGTGGGGGCAAACACTGAAGCTTTCTTT. The gene calls are TRBV7-9 and TRBJ1-1; D may be TRBD1 (6 bases). This CDR3 is built from 15 residues. Germline V CDR1 and CDR2: SEHNR, FQNEAQ (reference sequence). V gave up 0 bases and J gave up 2 bases, with 10 bases separating them. The whole variable domain, filled in from reference TRBV7-9 and TRBJ1-1, reads DTGVSQNPRHKITKRGQNVTFRCDPISEHNRLYWYRQTLGQGPEFLTYFQNEAQLEKSRLLSDRFSAERPKGSFSTLEIQRTEQGDSAMYLCASSLAVGANTEAFFGQGTRLTVV.

The chain is built from TRBV15 and TRBJ2-7; possible D gene TRBD2, 5 bases. Germline CDR1 reads LNHNV; CDR2 reads YYDKDF (reference sequence). V gave up 6 bases and J gave up 4 bases, with 16 bases separating them. The length of the CDR3 is 14 residues. CDR3 in DNA: TGTGCCACCAGTAATGGAGGATTTGGGTACGAGCAGTACTTC. Protein product: CATSNGGFGYEQYF.

The chain uses TRBV7-9 and TRBJ2-7; D gene uncertain. V lost 2 bases and J 2 bases, leaving 10 bases between the germline ends. The CDR3 extends over 14 amino acids. Germline V gene sequence: CDR1 SEHNR, CDR2 FQNEAQ (reference sequence). The CDR3, as DNA: TGTGCCAGCAGCTTACTTCACATACCCTACGAGCAGTACTTC. As protein: CASSLLHIPYEQYF.

The table lists this clone with a few counts. The rearrangement uses TRBV5-4 and TRBJ1-2; no clear D. The CDR3 runs 13 residues. Germline V gene data show CDR1 as SGHNT and CDR2 as YYREEE (reference sequence). V dropped 0 bases and J dropped 2 bases, with 5 bases sitting between them. The CDR3 loop is CASSLDTNYGYTF. The CDR3, as DNA: TGTGCCAGCAGCTTGGACACCAACTATGGCTACACCTTC.

The chain uses TRBV18 and TRBJ2-7, with TRBD1 identical over 9 bases. V lost 0 bases and J lost 4; bases outside the gene matches: 4. Looked up from germline, CDR1 is KGHSH and CDR2 is LQKENI. This CDR3 comprises 15 residues. This CDR3 is CASSPPDRGSYEQYF. The CDR3 DNA reads as TGTGCCAGCTCACCACCGGACAGGGGAAGTTACGAGCAGTACTTC. The full variable domain, with the rest looked up from reference TRBV18 and TRBJ2-7, is NAGVMQNPRHLVRRRGQEARLRCSPMKGHSHVYWYRQLPEEGLKFMVYLQKENIIDESGMPKERFSAEFPKEGPSILRIQQVVRGDSAAYFCASSPPDRGSYEQYFGPGTRLTVT.

This clone was seen only once. The V gene is TRBV5-1, the J gene TRBJ2-1; D call uncertain. CDR1 is SGHRS, CDR2 YFSETQ, per germline. V was pared by 2 bases and J by 6 bases, with 6 bases between. CDR3 length: 12 residues. The CDR3 DNA sequence: TGCGCCAGCAGCTTTCCTAGCAATGAGCAGTTCTTC. Translating gives CASSFPSNEQFF.

CDR3 DNA: TGTGCCAGTAGTAAGGGACTAGCGGGTCGCGGCACAGATACGCAGTATTTT. It codes for CASSKGLAGRGTDTQYF. J is TRBJ2-3 and V is TRBV19, with 12 bases aligning to TRBD2. CDR1 LNHDA and CDR2 SQIVND come from the germline V gene (reference sequence). V lost 4 bases, J lost 1 base, and 6 bases stayed unmatched. The CDR3 runs to 17 residues. Using reference TRBV19 and TRBJ2-3 for the parts outside the CDR3, the full variable domain is DGGITQSPKYLFRKEGQNVTLSCEQNLNHDAMYWYRQDPGQGLRLIYYSQIVNDFQKGDIAEGYSVSREKKESFPLTVTSAQKNPTAFYLCASSKGLAGRGTDTQYFGPGTRLTVL.

Written as DNA, the CDR3 is TGTGCCAGCAGTTTGGCTAGCGCGTTCCGAATAACTAGCACAGATACGCAGTATTTT. This translates into CASSLASAFRITSTDTQYF. The rearrangement uses TRBV27 and TRBJ2-3, with D tentatively TRBD2 (6 bases). The CDR3 length is 19 residues. Germline values: CDR1 MNHEY, CDR2 SMNVEV (reference sequence). Trimming removed 3 bases from V and 0 bases from J, with 22 bases in between.

V gene TRBV14 combines with J gene TRBJ2-7; 9 nucleotides match TRBD2. After removal of 0 bases from V and 5 bases from J, the junction contained 5 bases not matched to a gene. Germline CDR1 SGHDN, CDR2 FVKESK. This CDR3 region has 15 residues. CDR3 residues: CASSQDWAGGHEQYF. CDR3 DNA: TGTGCCAGCAGCCAAGATTGGGCGGGAGGGCACGAGCAGTACTTC.